One and the same sample provided the 15 T cell receptor beta chains below, sequenced in a study of T cell repertoires in cytomegalovirus infection. TCRdb independently ran MiXCR on the reads; one entry per CDR3 protein. Altogether some 800,000 distinct CDR3 sequences are present, approximately 32% being singletons, with the ten largest covering approximately 14%. Antigens for these TCRs are unknown. The sample here was cultured CD8+ T cells from PBMCs, taken from culture after CMV antigen stimulation. These receptors were obtained from a human donor in good health (CMV status not recorded). Some clones in this sample may be carry-over from other donors' samples.

V usage is TRBV2 and J usage is TRBJ2-1; 8 nucleotides agree with TRBD1. Trimming removed 2 bases from V and 0 bases from J; junction bases left unmatched: 6. CDR3 length equals 17 residues. CDR1 is SNHLY and CDR2 is FYNNEI in the germline V gene. The CDR3 nucleotides are TGTGCCAGCAGTGAATTTGGGCAGGGGGCCTCCTACAATGAGCAGTTCTTC. Residues: CASSEFGQGASYNEQFF. The whole variable domain, filled in from reference TRBV2 and TRBJ2-1, reads EPEVTQTPSHQVTQMGQEVILRCVPISNHLYFYWYRQILGQKVEFLVSFYNNEISEKSEIFDDQFSVERPDGSNFTLKIRSTKLEDSAMYFCASSEFGQGASYNEQFFGPGTRLTVL.

This chain connects TRBV11-1 to TRBJ2-5; TRBD1 agrees at 8 bases. The CDR3 totals 13 residues. V shed 1 base and J 9 bases; nucleotides not matched to a gene: 4. Germline V gene sequence: CDR1 SGHAT, CDR2 FQDESV (reference sequence). CDR3 coding DNA: TGTGCCAGCAGCTTAGGACAGGGGAATTCCCAGTACTTC. Translated, it gives CASSLGQGNSQYF.

This clonotype was counted at least ten times. The chain employs TRBV12-3 or TRBV12-4 and TRBJ2-7, with 7 positions matching TRBD1. V shed 5 bases and J 2 bases; nucleotides not matched to a gene: 6. This CDR3 contains 14 residues. This chain's CDR3 is CASSPPDRAYEQYV. The CDR3, as DNA: TGTGCCAGCAGTCCCCCTGACAGGGCCTACGAGCAGTACGTC.

This rearrangement joins TRBV24-1 to TRBJ1-1, with TRBD1 as a possible D gene (6 bases). V was clipped by 7 bases and J by 7 bases, with 18 bases between them. CDR1 and CDR2 from the germline V gene are KGHDR and SFDVKD. This CDR3 region has 14 residues. The CDR3 is CATRPTGPTDEAFF. Written as DNA, the CDR3 is TGTGCCACCAGGCCGACAGGACCCACTGATGAAGCTTTCTTT.

The sample holds a few counts of this clonotype. The V call is TRBV2, the J call TRBJ2-5; 7 bases fit TRBD2. The CDR3 has 12 residues. Germline V lookup: CDR1 SNHLY, CDR2 FYNNEI. The J segment lost 2 bases and the V segment lost 11 bases, leaving 5 bases of the junction unmatched. DNA of the CDR3: TGTGCCGAGCAGCGGGGACAAGAGACCCAGTACTTC. Protein sequence: CAEQRGQETQYF.

The chain carries TRBV3-1 and TRBJ1-6; 7 bases map to TRBD1. This CDR3 spans 14 amino acids. After removal of 2 bases from V and 8 bases from J, the junction contained 3 bases not matched to a gene. CDR1 and CDR2 (germline): LGHDT, YNNKEL (reference sequence). The CDR3 loop reads CASSQTGVHSPLHF. The DNA of the CDR3 is TGTGCCAGCAGCCAAACAGGGGTACATTCACCCCTCCACTTT.

The rearrangement joins TRBV2 to TRBJ1-6; D perhaps matches TRBD1 (5 bases). Germline-derived CDR1 and CDR2 are SNHLY and FYNNEI. Trimming stripped 9 bases from V and 1 base from J, with 10 bases between. This CDR3 has 14 amino acids. CDR3 loop: CASLGASYNSPLHF. CDR3 DNA: TGTGCCAGTCTAGGGGCGTCCTATAATTCACCCCTCCACTTT. The full variable domain, its missing parts supplied by reference TRBV2 and TRBJ1-6, is EPEVTQTPSHQVTQMGQEVILRCVPISNHLYFYWYRQILGQKVEFLVSFYNNEISEKSEIFDDQFSVERPDGSNFTLKIRSTKLEDSAMYFCASLGASYNSPLHFGNGTRLTVT.

The table lists this clonotype with a few counts. The genes are TRBV19 and TRBJ2-1; D is undetermined. This CDR3 is built from 15 residues. Trimming shortened V by 1 base and J by 5 bases, and 12 bases separated the two germline ends. Per the germline V gene, CDR1 is LNHDA and CDR2 is SQIVND (reference sequence). DNA of the CDR3: TGTGCCAGTAGTATAGGGGCCAGCTCAAACAATGAGCAGTTCTTC. Translating gives CASSIGASSNNEQFF.

The genes are TRBV27 and TRBJ2-1, with D perhaps matching TRBD1 or TRBD2 (5 bases each). V lost 5 bases to trimming and J lost 3 bases, with 17 bases between them. This CDR3 is built from 16 residues. Germline CDR1 reads MNHEY; CDR2 reads SMNVEV (reference sequence). The CDR3 here is CASSPKVGTNYNEQFF. Here the CDR3 DNA reads TGTGCCAGCAGTCCCAAGGTGGGGACGAACTACAATGAGCAGTTCTTC.

This clonotype was seen more than once but under ten times. The chain is built from TRBV27 and TRBJ2-2, with 11 nucleotides matching TRBD1. CDR3 length: 14 amino acids. With V trimmed by 6 bases and J by 5 bases, 2 bases remained unmatched. Germline loops: CDR1 MNHEY, CDR2 SMNVEV (reference sequence). This CDR3 reads CASRGQGGTGELFF. The CDR3 coding sequence is TGTGCCAGCAGGGGACAGGGGGGAACCGGGGAGCTGTTTTTT.

This clonotype was seen repeatedly, ten times or more. The chain recombines TRBV7-9 with TRBJ1-1; D gene unclear. Trimming took 2 bases from V and 2 from J, leaving 12 bases between them. In germline, CDR1 is SEHNR, CDR2 FQNEAQ (reference sequence). The CDR3 totals 15 residues. The CDR3 nucleotides are TGTGCCAGCAGCTTAAGAGCGGACCTTAACACTGAAGCTTTCTTT. It is translated as CASSLRADLNTEAFF.

The chain links TRBV7-9 to TRBJ2-1, with D maybe TRBD1 (5 bases). Germline CDR1 is SEHNR and CDR2 is FQNEAQ (reference sequence). This CDR3 has 13 residues. Trimming removed 3 bases at V and 5 bases at J, with 8 bases between. CDR3 sequence reads: CASSFQQDNEQFF. The CDR3 bases are TGTGCCAGCAGCTTTCAACAGGACAATGAGCAGTTCTTC.

The chain recombines TRBV6-5 with TRBJ1-2; 9 bases fit TRBD1. The germline V gene has CDR1 MNHEY and CDR2 SVGAGI. With 1 base clipped from V and 2 bases from J, the junction kept 5 bases outside the gene matches. The CDR3 runs 16 residues. The CDR3 bases are TGTGCCAGCAGTTACTTTTTGACAGGGGGAAACTATGGCTACACCTTC. Protein product: CASSYFLTGGNYGYTF.

This clonotype was counted a few times. This sequence joins TRBV12-3 or TRBV12-4 and TRBJ1-1; 7 bases map to TRBD1. There are 16 residues in the CDR3. Trimming removed 6 bases from V and 3 bases from J; junction bases left unmatched: 13. The CDR3 DNA reads as TGTGCCAGCAGCCCAGGGGGGGCGATTGTGTACACTGAAGCTTTCTTT. Translated, it gives CASSPGGAIVYTEAFF.

J is TRBJ2-4 and V is TRBV5-6, with D maybe TRBD1 (6 bases). CDR3 length equals 16 residues. Trimming stripped 4 bases from V and 0 bases from J, with 14 bases between. Germline V gene sequence: CDR1 SGHDT, CDR2 YYEEEE. CDR3 DNA sequence: TGTGCCAGCAGCCCACTTCAGGGGCTAGCCAAAAACATTCAGTACTTC. Translated, it gives CASSPLQGLAKNIQYF.